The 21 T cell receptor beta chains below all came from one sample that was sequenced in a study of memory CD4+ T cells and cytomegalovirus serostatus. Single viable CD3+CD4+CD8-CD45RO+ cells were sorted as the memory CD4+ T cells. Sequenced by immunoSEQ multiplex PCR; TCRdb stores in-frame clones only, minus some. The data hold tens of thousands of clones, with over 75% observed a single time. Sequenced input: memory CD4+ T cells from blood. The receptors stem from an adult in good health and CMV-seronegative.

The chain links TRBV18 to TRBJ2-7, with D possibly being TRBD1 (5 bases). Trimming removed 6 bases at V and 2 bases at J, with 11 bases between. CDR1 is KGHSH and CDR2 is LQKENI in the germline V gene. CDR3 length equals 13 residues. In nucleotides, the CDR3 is TGTGCCAGCTCCCCAGGGTCCACCTACGAGCAGTACTTC. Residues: CASSPGSTYEQYF.

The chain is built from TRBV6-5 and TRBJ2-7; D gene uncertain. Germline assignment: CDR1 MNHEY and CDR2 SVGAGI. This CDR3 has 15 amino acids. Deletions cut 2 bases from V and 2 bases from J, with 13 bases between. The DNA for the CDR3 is TGTGCCAGCAGTTACCCAGCAATAAAAACCTACGAGCAGTACTTC. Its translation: CASSYPAIKTYEQYF.

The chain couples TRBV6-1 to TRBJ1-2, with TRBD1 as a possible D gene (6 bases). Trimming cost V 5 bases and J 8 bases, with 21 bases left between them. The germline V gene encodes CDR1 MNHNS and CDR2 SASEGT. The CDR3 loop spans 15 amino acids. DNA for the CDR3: TGTGCCAGCAGTAGTGGGTTTTCGGGGGCGGAAGGCTACACCTTC. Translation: CASSSGFSGAEGYTF.

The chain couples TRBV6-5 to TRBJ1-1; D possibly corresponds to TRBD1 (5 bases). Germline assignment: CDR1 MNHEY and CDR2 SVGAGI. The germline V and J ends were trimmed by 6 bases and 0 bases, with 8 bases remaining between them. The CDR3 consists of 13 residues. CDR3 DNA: TGTGCCAGCAGCCGACAGCTGAACACTGAAGCTTTCTTT. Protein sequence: CASSRQLNTEAFF.

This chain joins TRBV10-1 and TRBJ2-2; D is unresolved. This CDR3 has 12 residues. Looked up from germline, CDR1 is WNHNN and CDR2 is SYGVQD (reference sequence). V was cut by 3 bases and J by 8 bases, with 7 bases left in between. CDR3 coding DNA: TGCGCCAGCAGTGATAGCATTGGGGAGCTGTTTTTT. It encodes CASSDSIGELFF.

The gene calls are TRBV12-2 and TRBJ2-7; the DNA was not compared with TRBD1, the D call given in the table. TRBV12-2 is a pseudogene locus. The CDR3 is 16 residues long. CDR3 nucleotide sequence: TGTGCAAGTCGCTTAGAAGGACACCCGATAACCTACGAGCAGTACTTC. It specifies CASRLEGHPITYEQYF.

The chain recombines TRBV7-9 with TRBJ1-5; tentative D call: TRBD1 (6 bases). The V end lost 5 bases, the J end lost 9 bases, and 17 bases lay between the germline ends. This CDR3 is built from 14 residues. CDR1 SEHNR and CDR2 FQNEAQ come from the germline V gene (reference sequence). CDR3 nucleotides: TGTGCCAGCAGCCCCGCGACAGGTACCTCGCCCCAGCATTTT. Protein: CASSPATGTSPQHF.

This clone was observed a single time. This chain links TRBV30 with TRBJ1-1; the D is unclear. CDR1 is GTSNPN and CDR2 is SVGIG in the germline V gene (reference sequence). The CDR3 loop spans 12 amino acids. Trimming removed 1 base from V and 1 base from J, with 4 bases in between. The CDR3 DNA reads TGTGCCTGGAGTGGGGGGAACACTGAAGCTTTCTTT. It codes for CAWSGGNTEAFF.

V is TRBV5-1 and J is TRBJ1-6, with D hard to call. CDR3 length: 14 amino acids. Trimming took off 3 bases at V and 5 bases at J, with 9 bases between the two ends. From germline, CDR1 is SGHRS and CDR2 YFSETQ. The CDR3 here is CASSSTGNNSPLHF. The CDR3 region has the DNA TGCGCCAGCAGCTCGACGGGTAATAATTCACCCCTCCACTTT.

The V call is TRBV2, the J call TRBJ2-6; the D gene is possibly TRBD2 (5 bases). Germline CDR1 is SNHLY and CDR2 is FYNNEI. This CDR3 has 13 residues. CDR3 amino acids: CAGESSGANVLTF. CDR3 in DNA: TGTGCTGGGGAGAGCTCTGGGGCCAACGTCCTGACTTTC.

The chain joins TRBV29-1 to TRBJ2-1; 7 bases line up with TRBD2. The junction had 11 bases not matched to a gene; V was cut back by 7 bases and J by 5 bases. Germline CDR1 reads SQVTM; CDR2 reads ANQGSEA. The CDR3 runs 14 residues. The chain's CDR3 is CSAAGDYQNNEQFF. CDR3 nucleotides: TGCAGCGCCGCTGGGGACTACCAAAACAATGAGCAGTTCTTC.

Here the CDR3 DNA reads TGCGCCGTATCTTCCGGGACAGGGGGGCGCAATGAGCAGTTCTTC. Protein product: CAVSSGTGGRNEQFF. The chain carries TRBV5-1 and TRBJ2-1; 11 bases line up with TRBD1. Germline V lookup: CDR1 SGHRS, CDR2 YFSETQ. The CDR3 sequence is 15 residues long. V lost 10 bases and J lost 6; bases outside the gene matches: 12. The whole variable domain, filled in from reference TRBV5-1 and TRBJ2-1, reads KAGVTQTPRYLIKTRGQQVTLSCSPISGHRSVSWYQQTPGQGLQFLFEYFSETQRNKGNFPGRFSGRQFSNSRSEMNVSTLELGDSALYLCAVSSGTGGRNEQFFGPGTRLTVL.

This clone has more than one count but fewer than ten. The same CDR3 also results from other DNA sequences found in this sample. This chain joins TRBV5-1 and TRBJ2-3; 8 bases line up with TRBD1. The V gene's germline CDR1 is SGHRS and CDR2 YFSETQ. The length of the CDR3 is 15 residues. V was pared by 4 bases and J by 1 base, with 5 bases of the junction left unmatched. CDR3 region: CASSLGQGRTDTQYF. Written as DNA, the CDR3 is TGCGCCAGCAGCCTAGGACAGGGTCGCACAGATACGCAGTATTTT.

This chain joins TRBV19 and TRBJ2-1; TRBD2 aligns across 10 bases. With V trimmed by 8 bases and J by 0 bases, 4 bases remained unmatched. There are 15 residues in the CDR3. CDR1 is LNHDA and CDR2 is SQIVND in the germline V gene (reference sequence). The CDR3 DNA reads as TGTGCCAGTGACAGCGGGAGGGACTCCTACAATGAGCAGTTCTTC. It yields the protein CASDSGRDSYNEQFF.

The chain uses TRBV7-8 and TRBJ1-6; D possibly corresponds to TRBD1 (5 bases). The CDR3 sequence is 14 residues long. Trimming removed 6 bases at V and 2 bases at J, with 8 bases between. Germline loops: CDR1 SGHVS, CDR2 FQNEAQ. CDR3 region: CASRDRTYNSPLHF. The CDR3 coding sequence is TGTGCCAGCAGAGACAGAACCTATAATTCACCCCTCCACTTT.

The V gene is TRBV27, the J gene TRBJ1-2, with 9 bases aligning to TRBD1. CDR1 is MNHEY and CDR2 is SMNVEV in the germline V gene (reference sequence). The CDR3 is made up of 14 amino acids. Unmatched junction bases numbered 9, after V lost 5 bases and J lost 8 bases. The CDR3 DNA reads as TGTGCCAGCAGTACAGGGGGCCTGACCAGAGGCTACACCTTC. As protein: CASSTGGLTRGYTF.

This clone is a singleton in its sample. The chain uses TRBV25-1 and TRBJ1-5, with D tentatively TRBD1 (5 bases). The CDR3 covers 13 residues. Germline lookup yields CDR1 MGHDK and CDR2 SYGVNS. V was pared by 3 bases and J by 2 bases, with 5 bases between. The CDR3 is CASSDRGNQPQHF. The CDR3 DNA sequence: TGTGCCAGCAGTGACAGGGGCAATCAGCCCCAGCATTTT.

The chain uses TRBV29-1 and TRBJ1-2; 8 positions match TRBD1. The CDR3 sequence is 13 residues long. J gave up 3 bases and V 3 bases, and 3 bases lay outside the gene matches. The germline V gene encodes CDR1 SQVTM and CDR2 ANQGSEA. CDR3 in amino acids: CSVETGDHYGYTF. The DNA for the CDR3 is TGCAGCGTTGAGACAGGGGATCACTATGGCTACACCTTC.

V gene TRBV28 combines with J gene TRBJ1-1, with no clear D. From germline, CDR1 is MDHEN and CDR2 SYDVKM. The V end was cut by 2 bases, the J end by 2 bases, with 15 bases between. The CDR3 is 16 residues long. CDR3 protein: CASSLGGQVGNTEAFF. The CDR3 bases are TGTGCCAGCAGTTTAGGAGGGCAGGTGGGAAACACTGAAGCTTTCTTT.

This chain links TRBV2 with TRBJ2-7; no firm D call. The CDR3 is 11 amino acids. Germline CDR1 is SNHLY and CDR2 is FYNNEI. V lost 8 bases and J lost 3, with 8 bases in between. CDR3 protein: CASGTGYEQYF. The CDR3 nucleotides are TGTGCCAGCGGAACCGGCTACGAGCAGTACTTC. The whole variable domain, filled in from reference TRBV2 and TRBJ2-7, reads EPEVTQTPSHQVTQMGQEVILRCVPISNHLYFYWYRQILGQKVEFLVSFYNNEISEKSEIFDDQFSVERPDGSNFTLKIRSTKLEDSAMYFCASGTGYEQYFGPGTRLTVT.

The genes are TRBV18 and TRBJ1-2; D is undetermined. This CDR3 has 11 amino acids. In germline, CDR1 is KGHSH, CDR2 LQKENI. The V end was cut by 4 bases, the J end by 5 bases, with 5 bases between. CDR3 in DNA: TGTGCCAGCTCACGCGATTATGGCTACACCTTC. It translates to CASSRDYGYTF.